The 4 T cell receptor beta chains listed next were all sequenced from one sample in a study of neoadjuvant anti-PD-1 for oral cavity cancer. Generated by immunoSEQ multiplex PCR, the TCRdb table keeps only in-frame clones and is missing some. The sample holds about 11,000 clones, roughly half seen once. This specimen was tumor tissue, taken before nivolumab (anti-PD-1) treatment. The receptors come from a person aged 35-79 years with oral cavity squamous cell carcinoma.

The V call is TRBV4-3, the J call TRBJ2-2, with TRBD2 matching 8 bases. CDR1 is LGHNA, CDR2 YSLEER, per germline. The V and J ends lost 4 bases and 4 bases, in that order; junction bases with no gene match: 14. The CDR3 covers 18 residues. The CDR3 region has the DNA TGCGCCAGCAGCCCACCCGGGCTTGGCGGGGGGCCCACCGGGGAGCTGTTTTTT. It translates to CASSPPGLGGGPTGELFF.

As DNA, the CDR3 is TGTGCCAGCAGCCTGGCCGCGGACGGGAACACTGAAGCTTTCTTT. Translation gives CASSLAADGNTEAFF. V usage is TRBV6-5 and J usage is TRBJ1-1; no definite D call. The CDR3 runs 15 residues. V lost 6 bases, J lost 1 base, and 15 bases lay in between. Germline assignment: CDR1 MNHEY and CDR2 SVGAGI.

The V call is TRBV7-6, the J call TRBJ1-1; D uncertain. Trimming took off 5 bases at V and 4 bases at J, with 11 bases between the two ends. Looked up from germline, CDR1 is SGHVS and CDR2 is FNYEAQ. CDR3 length equals 13 residues. The CDR3 reads CASSTGRGTEAFF. The CDR3 DNA sequence: TGTGCCAGCAGCACGGGCCGGGGCACTGAAGCTTTCTTT.

In this sample, this clone turned up a few times. The chain recombines TRBV10-3 with TRBJ2-7, with TRBD1 identical over 8 bases. The V gene end was trimmed by 0 bases and the J gene end by 0 bases; junction bases not matched to a gene: 1. The CDR3 loop spans 15 amino acids. Germline lookup yields CDR1 ENHRY and CDR2 SYGVKD. The CDR3 loop is CAISESQGVSYEQYF. CDR3 nucleotide sequence: TGTGCCATCAGTGAGTCACAGGGGGTCTCCTACGAGCAGTACTTC.